These T cell receptor beta chains were read from a single sample in a study of control samples from healthy donors and cancer patients. The data were produced by immunoSEQ multiplex PCR, yet TCRdb's version contains in-frame clones alone and is incomplete. The table has 100,000 to 150,000 clones, roughly 88% seen once. The sequenced sample consisted of blood. The source is a man aged 50 to 59 in good health. The CDR3 runs from the conserved cysteine through the conserved F or W. A D gene is named only where the DNA matches it firmly. Clone size appears in some rows only: once, few, many, or a class for an expanded clone.

clone_size: -
j_call: TRBJ1-2
cdr3_length: 16
d_call: TRBD1
v_call: TRBV5-8
cdr3_nt: TGTGCCAGCAGCTTACGACCCAGGGGGCTGACCTATGGCTACACCTTC
cdr3_aa: CASSLRPRGLTYGYTF

clone_size: -
j_call: TRBJ2-3
cdr3_length: 14
d_call: -
v_call: TRBV7-3
cdr3_nt: TGTGCCAGCAGCCCCTTGGTTCGTTTGGATACGCAGTATTTT
cdr3_aa: CASSPLVRLDTQYF

clone_size: -
j_call: TRBJ2-7
cdr3_length: 16
d_call: TRBD1
v_call: TRBV18
cdr3_nt: TGTGCCAGCTCACCCTCTATGGACAGGGGGATCTACGAGCAGTACTTC
cdr3_aa: CASSPSMDRGIYEQYF

clone_size: -
j_call: TRBJ2-3
cdr3_length: 15
d_call: -
v_call: TRBV6-5
cdr3_nt: TGTGCCAGCATGACTTCGGGAGAGAGCACAGATACGCAGTATTTT
cdr3_aa: CASMTSGESTDTQYF

clone_size: -
j_call: TRBJ1-4
cdr3_length: 15
d_call: -
v_call: TRBV19
cdr3_nt: TGTGCCAGTAAAACTTCCGGACAGATTTTTGAAAAACTGTTTTTT
cdr3_aa: CASKTSGQIFEKLFF

clone_size: -
j_call: TRBJ1-1
cdr3_length: 15
d_call: -
v_call: TRBV4-1
cdr3_nt: TGCGCCAGCAGCCAAGTCTTGGGTATGAACACTGAAGCTTTCTTT
cdr3_aa: CASSQVLGMNTEAFF

clone_size: once
j_call: TRBJ1-2
cdr3_length: 13
d_call: -
v_call: TRBV9
cdr3_nt: TGTGCCAGCAGCGTAGAGGCAGGATATGGCTACACCTTC
cdr3_aa: CASSVEAGYGYTF

clone_size: -
j_call: TRBJ2-1
cdr3_length: 15
d_call: TRBD2
v_call: TRBV7-9
cdr3_nt: TGTGCCAGCAGTACTACGGGGGGGCTATACAATGAGCAGTTCTTC
cdr3_aa: CASSTTGGLYNEQFF

clone_size: -
j_call: TRBJ1-1
cdr3_length: 12
d_call: -
v_call: TRBV2
cdr3_nt: TGTGCCAGCAGTGAAGCTAAGGGGGAAGCTTTCTTT
cdr3_aa: CASSEAKGEAFF

clone_size: -
j_call: TRBJ2-1
cdr3_length: 16
d_call: TRBD2
v_call: TRBV2
cdr3_nt: TGTGCCAGCAGTGTAGGGTCTAGCGGGGCCTACAATGAGCAGTTCTTC
cdr3_aa: CASSVGSSGAYNEQFF

clone_size: -
j_call: TRBJ2-7
cdr3_length: 13
d_call: TRBD1
v_call: TRBV15
cdr3_nt: TGTGCCACCAGCAGAGATTTACGGACAGGGGCTAACTTC
cdr3_aa: CATSRDLRTGANF

clone_size: -
j_call: TRBJ2-7
cdr3_length: 15
d_call: TRBD1
v_call: TRBV7-3
cdr3_nt: TGTGCCAGCAGCCCCGGGACAGGGAAGGGAGACGAGCAGTACTTC
cdr3_aa: CASSPGTGKGDEQYF

clone_size: -
j_call: TRBJ2-7
cdr3_length: 15
d_call: TRBD2
v_call: TRBV18
cdr3_nt: TGTGCCAGCTCACCAGGGACTAGCGGGGGCTACGAGCAGTACTTC
cdr3_aa: CASSPGTSGGYEQYF

clone_size: -
j_call: TRBJ2-4
cdr3_length: 15
d_call: -
v_call: TRBV21-1
cdr3_nt: TGTGCCAGCAGCAAAGGGGGAATCACCGGGAACATTCAGTACTTC
cdr3_aa: CASSKGGITGNIQYF

clone_size: -
j_call: TRBJ1-2
cdr3_length: 13
d_call: -
v_call: TRBV18
cdr3_nt: TGTGCCAGCTCACTGGGTGGCTTATATGGCTACACCTTC
cdr3_aa: CASSLGGLYGYTF

clone_size: -
j_call: TRBJ2-1
cdr3_length: 16
d_call: TRBD2
v_call: TRBV10-2
cdr3_nt: TGCGCCAGCAGGTGGACTAGCGGGGAACCTTACAATGAGCAGTTCTTC
cdr3_aa: CASRWTSGEPYNEQFF

clone_size: -
j_call: TRBJ1-6
cdr3_length: 16
d_call: TRBD1
v_call: TRBV5-1
cdr3_nt: TGCGCCAGCAGCGCAGAACCGGGACAGGGTAATTCACCCCTCCACTTT
cdr3_aa: CASSAEPGQGNSPLHF

clone_size: -
j_call: TRBJ2-3
cdr3_length: 15
d_call: -
v_call: TRBV9
cdr3_nt: TGTGCCAGCAGCGCCTCACGGACAGGCACAGATACGCAGTATTTT
cdr3_aa: CASSASRTGTDTQYF

clone_size: -
j_call: TRBJ2-1
cdr3_length: 15
d_call: -
v_call: TRBV7-8
cdr3_nt: TGTGCCAGCAGCTTAGAAGATAGCTCCTACAATGAGCAGTTCTTC
cdr3_aa: CASSLEDSSYNEQFF

clone_size: -
j_call: TRBJ2-5
cdr3_length: 15
d_call: -
v_call: TRBV3-1/TRBV3-2
cdr3_nt: TGTGCCAGCAGCCAAGACAGGGGTAACCAAGAGACCCAGTACTTC
cdr3_aa: CASSQDRGNQETQYF

clone_size: -
j_call: TRBJ2-2
cdr3_length: 16
d_call: -
v_call: TRBV7-8
cdr3_nt: TGTGCCAGCAGCTTAGATTCTGGGGGCCGGACCGGGGAGCTGTTTTTT
cdr3_aa: CASSLDSGGRTGELFF

clone_size: -
j_call: TRBJ2-5
cdr3_length: 12
d_call: -
v_call: TRBV2
cdr3_nt: TGTGCCAGCAAAGGTGCGGGAGAGACCCAGTACTTC
cdr3_aa: CASKGAGETQYF

clone_size: -
j_call: TRBJ1-3
cdr3_length: 16
d_call: TRBD1
v_call: TRBV7-8
cdr3_nt: TGTGCCAGCAGCTCGGACAGGTTTACCAACAGAAACACCATATATTTT
cdr3_aa: CASSSDRFTNRNTIYF

clone_size: -
j_call: TRBJ2-3
cdr3_length: 15
d_call: -
v_call: TRBV2
cdr3_nt: TGTGCCAGCAGTGAACTTCCGGCGGGCACAGATACGCAGTATTTT
cdr3_aa: CASSELPAGTDTQYF

clone_size: -
j_call: TRBJ1-2
cdr3_length: 16
d_call: TRBD1
v_call: TRBV24-1
cdr3_nt: TGTGCCACCAGTGACACGGGACAGGGGGTTATAGGTGGCTACACCTTC
cdr3_aa: CATSDTGQGVIGGYTF

clone_size: -
j_call: TRBJ1-2
cdr3_length: 13
d_call: TRBD1
v_call: TRBV29-1
cdr3_nt: TGCAGCGGGCAACAGGGGGCGCAACTTGGCTACACCTTC
cdr3_aa: CSGQQGAQLGYTF

clone_size: -
j_call: TRBJ1-3
cdr3_length: 15
d_call: -
v_call: TRBV6-5
cdr3_nt: TGTGCCAGCTCACTAGGTGGGCCTTCTGGAAACACCATATATTTT
cdr3_aa: CASSLGGPSGNTIYF

clone_size: -
j_call: TRBJ2-7
cdr3_length: 15
d_call: -
v_call: TRBV11-2
cdr3_nt: TGTGCCAGCAGCTTAGGGGAGGTGCAGTGGCAGGAGCAGTACTTC
cdr3_aa: CASSLGEVQWQEQYF

clone_size: -
j_call: TRBJ2-7
cdr3_length: 13
d_call: -
v_call: TRBV2
cdr3_nt: TGTGCCTGTGTTCGAGGGACGGCCTACGAGCAGTACTTC
cdr3_aa: CACVRGTAYEQYF